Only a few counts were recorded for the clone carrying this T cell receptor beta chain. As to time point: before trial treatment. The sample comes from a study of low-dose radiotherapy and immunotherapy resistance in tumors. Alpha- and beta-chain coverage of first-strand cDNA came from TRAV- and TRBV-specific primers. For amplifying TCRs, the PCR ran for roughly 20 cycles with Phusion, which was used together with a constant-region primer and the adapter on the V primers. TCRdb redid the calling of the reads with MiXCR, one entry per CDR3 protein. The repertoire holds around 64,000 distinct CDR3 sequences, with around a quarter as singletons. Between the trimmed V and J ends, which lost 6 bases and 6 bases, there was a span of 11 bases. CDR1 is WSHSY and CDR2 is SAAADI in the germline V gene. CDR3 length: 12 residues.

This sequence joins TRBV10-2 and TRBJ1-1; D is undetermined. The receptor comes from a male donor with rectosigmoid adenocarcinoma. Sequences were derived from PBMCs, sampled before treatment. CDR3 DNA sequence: TGCGCCAGCAGGAGTGAGGTCGCTGAAGCTTTCTTT. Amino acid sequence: CASRSEVAEAFF.